These T cell receptor beta chains were read from a single sample in a study of cytomegalovirus exposure and HLA in healthy donors. The table came from immunoSEQ multiplex PCR; TCRdb's copy has only in-frame clones and leaves some out. The sample has approximately 300,000 clones, 75% to 90% seen once; the top ten hold around 0.8%. What was sequenced was PBMCs. These receptors were taken from a woman younger than 30 in good health and CMV-seronegative. Each CDR3 is given with its conserved first and last residue. D genes are given only for firm matches. Clone size is given for some rows only: seen once, a few or many times, or a class if the clone is expanded.

TRBV9,TRBD2,TRBJ2-3,NA,TGTGCCAGCAGCTTCGGGGGGACAGATACGCAGTATTTT,CASSFGGTDTQYF
TRBV7-3,TRBD1,TRBJ2-2,few,TGTGCCAGCAGCTTGGGACAGCCGAACACCGGGGAGCTGTTTTTT,CASSLGQPNTGELFF
TRBV6-5,TRBD2,TRBJ2-3,NA,TGTGCCAGCACATCAACTAGCGGACACACAGATACGCAGTATTTT,CASTSTSGHTDTQYF
TRBV18,NA,TRBJ2-1,NA,TGTGCCAGCTCACCACCAGGCAGGGACAATGAGCAGTTCTTC,CASSPPGRDNEQFF
TRBV25-1,TRBD1,TRBJ2-1,NA,TGTGCCAGCAGTGAATCGGGACAGGACAATGAGCAGTTCTTC,CASSESGQDNEQFF
TRBV28,NA,TRBJ2-3,NA,TGTGCCAGCAGTTTATACATGGACATAGGCACAGATACGCAGTATTTT,CASSLYMDIGTDTQYF
TRBV10-3,TRBD1,TRBJ1-2,NA,TGTGCCACGGGATTGGGACAGGGGGGTGGCTACACCTTC,CATGLGQGGGYTF
TRBV7-2,NA,TRBJ1-1,once,TGTGCCAGCCTTGCGGGGGGAACGAACACTGAAGCTTTCTTT,CASLAGGTNTEAFF
TRBV6-1,TRBD1,TRBJ2-1,few,TGTGCCAGCAGAAGGGGACAGGGGAGCGGTGAGCAGTTCTTC,CASRRGQGSGEQFF
TRBV18,NA,TRBJ2-7,NA,TGTGCCAGCTCACCACCGTCCAAACAGGACGAGCAGTACTTC,CASSPPSKQDEQYF
TRBV11-1,NA,TRBJ2-3,NA,TGTGCCAGCAGCTTGGGCAGGGGCACAGATACGCAGTATTTT,CASSLGRGTDTQYF
TRBV6-5,NA,TRBJ1-4,NA,TGTGCCAGCAGCCCCCGCAGGGTGAGGTTTGAAAAACTGTTTTTT,CASSPRRVRFEKLFF
TRBV2,NA,TRBJ2-3,NA,TGTGCCAGCAGGGACAACCATCGGGATACGCAGTATTTT,CASRDNHRDTQYF
TRBV7-3,TRBD1,TRBJ2-2,NA,TGTGCCAGCAGCGGAGGAGGCAGCAGGGGGACCACCGGGGAGCTGTTTTTT,CASSGGGSRGTTGELFF
TRBV6-6,NA,TRBJ2-7,NA,TGTGCCAGCACTTCGATGGGCAGGGACTCCTACGAGCAGTACTTC,CASTSMGRDSYEQYF
TRBV9,TRBD1,TRBJ1-3,NA,TGTGCCAGCAGCGCAGGACAGGGGGCAATTGGAAACACCATATATTTT,CASSAGQGAIGNTIYF
TRBV9,NA,TRBJ2-5,NA,TGTGCCAGCAGCGAGGGAGGACTGGGGGGACAAGAGACCCAGTACTTC,CASSEGGLGGQETQYF
TRBV18,NA,TRBJ1-1,NA,TGTGCCAGCTCACCACCGAGCAGGGGCCCGAACACTGAAGCTTTCTTT,CASSPPSRGPNTEAFF
TRBV18,TRBD2,TRBJ2-1,NA,TGTGCCAGCTCACCCGGGAGGGGGACATACAATGAGCAGTTCTTC,CASSPGRGTYNEQFF
TRBV18,TRBD2,TRBJ2-1,NA,TGTGCCAGCTCACCGGGGGGGACTTCCTACAATGAGCAGTTCTTC,CASSPGGTSYNEQFF
TRBV27,TRBD2,TRBJ2-1,NA,TGTGCCAGCAGATCGTTAGCGGGAGGGTTGGAGCAGTTCTTC,CASRSLAGGLEQFF
TRBV30,NA,TRBJ2-7,NA,TGTGCCTGGAGTGTGGGTGAGGCCTACGAGCAGTACTTC,CAWSVGEAYEQYF
TRBV5-4,NA,TRBJ1-1,few,TGTGCCAGCAGTCGAGGGGGTGAAGCTTTCTTT,CASSRGGEAFF
TRBV6-5,TRBD1,TRBJ1-4,NA,TGTGCCAGCAGAGACACAGGGGGAACTAATGAAAAACTGTTTTTT,CASRDTGGTNEKLFF
TRBV11-3,TRBD1,TRBJ2-5,once,TGTGCCAGCAGCTCCGGGACAGAAGAGACCCAGTACTTC,CASSSGTEETQYF
TRBV7-2,NA,TRBJ2-3,NA,TGTGCCAGCAGCCCCCTAGGGAGGAGCACAGATACGCAGTATTTT,CASSPLGRSTDTQYF
TRBV15,NA,TRBJ1-5,NA,TGTGCCACCAGCAGAGCCAGATATCAGCCCCAGCATTTT,CATSRARYQPQHF
TRBV29-1,TRBD2,TRBJ2-1,NA,TGCAGCTCAGGAGCGGGAGCCTACAATGAGCAGTTCTTC,CSSGAGAYNEQFF
TRBV7-6,TRBD1,TRBJ2-7,NA,TGTGCCAGCAGCCGGGGACAGGAGTTATCCTACGAGCAGTACTTC,CASSRGQELSYEQYF
TRBV4-3,NA,TRBJ2-1,NA,TGCGCCAGCAGCCCATATGGCCGGGATTACAATGAGCAGTTCTTC,CASSPYGRDYNEQFF
TRBV4-1,TRBD1,TRBJ1-1,NA,TGCGCCAGCAGCCGAGGACAGGGCCCCCAGAGTCTGTCCGCTGAAGCTTTCTTT,CASSRGQGPQSLSAEAFF
TRBV7-2,TRBD1,TRBJ2-1,NA,TGTGCCAGCACCGGCGGACAGGGTAATTACAATGAGCAGTTCTTC,CASTGGQGNYNEQFF
TRBV12-5,NA,TRBJ2-1,NA,TGTGCTAGTGGTTCCCCTCGGGAGCGCCCCTACAATGAGCAGTTCTTC,CASGSPRERPYNEQFF
TRBV19,TRBD2,TRBJ2-7,few,TGTGCCAGTAGTATAGCTAGCGGGAGGCCCAACGAGCAGTACTTC,CASSIASGRPNEQYF
TRBV11-1,TRBD1,TRBJ2-7,NA,TGTGCCAGCAGCTCCGACAGGGGCTACGAGCAGTACTTC,CASSSDRGYEQYF
TRBV7-2,TRBD1,TRBJ1-2,NA,TGTGCCAGCAGCTTAATCGGGACAGGGTTGGGTGGCTACACCTTC,CASSLIGTGLGGYTF
TRBV18,NA,TRBJ1-1,NA,TGTGCCAGCTCACCACGTGGGGGGGCGGCTATGAACACTGAAGCTTTCTTT,CASSPRGGAAMNTEAFF
TRBV4-1,NA,TRBJ1-3,NA,TGCGCCAGCAGCCGGGCCGGAAACACCATATATTTT,CASSRAGNTIYF
TRBV28,NA,TRBJ2-5,NA,TGTGCCAGCAGCCCCTGGGGGGAGACCCAAGAGACCCAGTACTTC,CASSPWGETQETQYF